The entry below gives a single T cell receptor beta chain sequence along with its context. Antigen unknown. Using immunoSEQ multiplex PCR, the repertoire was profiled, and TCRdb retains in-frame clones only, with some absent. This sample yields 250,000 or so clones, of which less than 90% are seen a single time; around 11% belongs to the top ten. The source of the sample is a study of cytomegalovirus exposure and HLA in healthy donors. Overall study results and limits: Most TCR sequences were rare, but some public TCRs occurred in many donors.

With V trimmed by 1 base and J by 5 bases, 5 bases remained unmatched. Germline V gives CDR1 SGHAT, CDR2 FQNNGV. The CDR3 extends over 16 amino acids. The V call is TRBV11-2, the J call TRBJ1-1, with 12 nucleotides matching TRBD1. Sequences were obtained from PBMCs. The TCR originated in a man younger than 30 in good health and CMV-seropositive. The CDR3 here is CASSLGGTGGYTEAFF. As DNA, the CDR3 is TGTGCCAGCAGCTTAGGCGGGACAGGGGGCTATACTGAAGCTTTCTTT. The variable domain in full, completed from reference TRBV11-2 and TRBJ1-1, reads EAGVAQSPRYKIIEKRQSVAFWCNPISGHATLYWYQQILGQGPKLLIQFQNNGVVDDSQLPKDRFSAERLKGVDSTLKIQPAKLEDSAVYLCASSLGGTGGYTEAFFGQGTRLTVV.